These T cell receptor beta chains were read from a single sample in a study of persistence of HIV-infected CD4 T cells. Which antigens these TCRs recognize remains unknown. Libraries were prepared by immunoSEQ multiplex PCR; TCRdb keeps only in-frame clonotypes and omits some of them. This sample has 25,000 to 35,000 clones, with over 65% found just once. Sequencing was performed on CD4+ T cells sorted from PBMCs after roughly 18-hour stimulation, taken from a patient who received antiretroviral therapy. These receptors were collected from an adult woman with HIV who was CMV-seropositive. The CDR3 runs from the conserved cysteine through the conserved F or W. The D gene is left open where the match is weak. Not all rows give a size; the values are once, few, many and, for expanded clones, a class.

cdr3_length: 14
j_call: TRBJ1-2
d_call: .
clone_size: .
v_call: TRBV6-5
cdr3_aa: CASTTRAANYGYTF
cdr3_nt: TGTGCCAGCACCACCAGGGCAGCTAACTATGGCTACACCTTC

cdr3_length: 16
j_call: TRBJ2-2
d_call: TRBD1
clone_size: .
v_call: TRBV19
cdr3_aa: CASSILGTGNTGELFF
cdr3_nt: TGTGCCAGTAGTATACTGGGGACAGGGAACACCGGGGAGCTGTTTTTT

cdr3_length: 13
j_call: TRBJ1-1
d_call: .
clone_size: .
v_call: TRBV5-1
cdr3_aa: CASRSTGNTEAFF
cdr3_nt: TGCGCCAGCAGGTCTACAGGGAACACTGAAGCTTTCTTT

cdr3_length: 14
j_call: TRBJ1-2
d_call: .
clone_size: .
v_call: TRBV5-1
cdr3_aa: CASSPGDLVYGYTF
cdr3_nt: TGCGCCAGCAGCCCGGGGGATCTCGTCTATGGCTACACCTTC

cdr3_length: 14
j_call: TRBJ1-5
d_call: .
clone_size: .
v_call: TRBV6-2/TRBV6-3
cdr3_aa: CASSPQWSNQPQHF
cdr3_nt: TGTGCCAGCAGCCCTCAATGGAGCAATCAGCCCCAGCATTTT

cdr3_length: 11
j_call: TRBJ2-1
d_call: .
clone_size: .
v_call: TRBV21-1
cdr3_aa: CAGEVGNEQFF
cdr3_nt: TGTGCCGGGGAAGTAGGCAATGAGCAGTTCTTC

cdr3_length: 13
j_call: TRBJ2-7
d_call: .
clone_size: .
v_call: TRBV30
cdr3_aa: CAWSVRDTYEQYF
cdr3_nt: TGTGCCTGGAGTGTACGGGACACCTACGAGCAGTACTTC

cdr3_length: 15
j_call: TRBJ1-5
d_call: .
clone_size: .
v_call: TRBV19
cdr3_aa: CASSIGGFGNQPQHF
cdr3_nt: TGTGCCAGTAGTATAGGCGGGTTCGGGAATCAGCCCCAGCATTTT

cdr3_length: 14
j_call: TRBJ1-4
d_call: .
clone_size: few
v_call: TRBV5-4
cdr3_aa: CASSPGATNEKLFF
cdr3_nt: TGTGCCAGCAGCCCCGGGGCAACTAATGAAAAACTGTTTTTT

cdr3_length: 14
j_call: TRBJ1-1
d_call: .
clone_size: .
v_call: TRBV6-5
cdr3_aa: CASSYRGRGTEAFF
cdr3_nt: TGTGCCAGCAGTTATAGGGGTAGGGGCACTGAAGCTTTCTTT